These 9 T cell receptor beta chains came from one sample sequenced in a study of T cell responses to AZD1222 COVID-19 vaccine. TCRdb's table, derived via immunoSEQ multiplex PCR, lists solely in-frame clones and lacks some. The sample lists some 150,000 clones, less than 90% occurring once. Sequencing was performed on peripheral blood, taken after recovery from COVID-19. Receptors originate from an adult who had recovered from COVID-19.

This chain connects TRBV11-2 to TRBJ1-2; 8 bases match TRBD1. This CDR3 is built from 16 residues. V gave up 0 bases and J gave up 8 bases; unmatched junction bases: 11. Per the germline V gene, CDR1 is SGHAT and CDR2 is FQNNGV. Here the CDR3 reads CASSLDRGRGLQGYTF. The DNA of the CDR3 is TGTGCCAGCAGCTTAGATCGCGGCAGGGGGCTTCAGGGCTACACCTTC. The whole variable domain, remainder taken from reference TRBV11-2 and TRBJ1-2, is EAGVAQSPRYKIIEKRQSVAFWCNPISGHATLYWYQQILGQGPKLLIQFQNNGVVDDSQLPKDRFSAERLKGVDSTLKIQPAKLEDSAVYLCASSLDRGRGLQGYTFGSGTRLTVV.

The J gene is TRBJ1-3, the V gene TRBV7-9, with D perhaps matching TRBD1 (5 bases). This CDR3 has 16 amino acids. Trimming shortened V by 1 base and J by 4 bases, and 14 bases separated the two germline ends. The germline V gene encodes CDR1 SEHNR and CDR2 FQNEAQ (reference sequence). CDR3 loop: CASSLEATGEGNTIYF. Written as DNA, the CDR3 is TGTGCCAGCAGCTTAGAGGCCACGGGGGAAGGAAACACCATATATTTT.

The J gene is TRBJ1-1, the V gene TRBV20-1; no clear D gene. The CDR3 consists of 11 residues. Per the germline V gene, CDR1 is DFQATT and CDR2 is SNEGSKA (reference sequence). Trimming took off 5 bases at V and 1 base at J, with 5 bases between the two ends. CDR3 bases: TGCAGTGCTTCACGGAACACTGAAGCTTTCTTT. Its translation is CSASRNTEAFF.

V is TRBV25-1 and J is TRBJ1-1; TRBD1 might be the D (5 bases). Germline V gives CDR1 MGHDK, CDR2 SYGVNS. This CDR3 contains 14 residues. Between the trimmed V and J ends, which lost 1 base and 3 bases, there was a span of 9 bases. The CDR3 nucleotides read TGTGCCAGCAGTGAATTAGGGGAGTACACTGAAGCTTTCTTT. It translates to CASSELGEYTEAFF.

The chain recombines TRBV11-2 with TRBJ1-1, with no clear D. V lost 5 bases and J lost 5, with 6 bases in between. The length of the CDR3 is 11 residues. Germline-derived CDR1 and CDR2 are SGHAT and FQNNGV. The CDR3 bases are TGTGCCAGCAGCCCCGGAACTGAAGCTTTCTTT. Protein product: CASSPGTEAFF. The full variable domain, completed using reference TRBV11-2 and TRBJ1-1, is EAGVAQSPRYKIIEKRQSVAFWCNPISGHATLYWYQQILGQGPKLLIQFQNNGVVDDSQLPKDRFSAERLKGVDSTLKIQPAKLEDSAVYLCASSPGTEAFFGQGTRLTVV.

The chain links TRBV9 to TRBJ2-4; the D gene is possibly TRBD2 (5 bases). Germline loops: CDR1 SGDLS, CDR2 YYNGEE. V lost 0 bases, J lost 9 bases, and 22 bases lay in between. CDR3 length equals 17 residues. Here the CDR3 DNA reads TGTGCCAGCAGCGTAGACGTGGACTGGCCCCTCCGAGGCATTCAGTACTTC. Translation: CASSVDVDWPLRGIQYF.

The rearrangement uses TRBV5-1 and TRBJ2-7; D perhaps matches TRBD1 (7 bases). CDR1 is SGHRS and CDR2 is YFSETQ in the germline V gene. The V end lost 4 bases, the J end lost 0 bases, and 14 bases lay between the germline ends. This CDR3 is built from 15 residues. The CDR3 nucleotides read TGCGCCAGCAGCCCACGACAGGGACTCTCCTACGAGCAGTACTTC. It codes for CASSPRQGLSYEQYF. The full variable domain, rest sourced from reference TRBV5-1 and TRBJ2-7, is KAGVTQTPRYLIKTRGQQVTLSCSPISGHRSVSWYQQTPGQGLQFLFEYFSETQRNKGNFPGRFSGRQFSNSRSEMNVSTLELGDSALYLCASSPRQGLSYEQYFGPGTRLTVT.

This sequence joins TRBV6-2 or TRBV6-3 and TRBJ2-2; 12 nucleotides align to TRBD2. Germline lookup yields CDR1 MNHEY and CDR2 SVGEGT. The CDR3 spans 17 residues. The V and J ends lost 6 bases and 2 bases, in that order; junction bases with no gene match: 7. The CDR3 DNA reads TGTGCCAGCAGCATGACTAGCGGGGGACCTAACACCGGGGAGCTGTTTTTT. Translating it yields CASSMTSGGPNTGELFF.

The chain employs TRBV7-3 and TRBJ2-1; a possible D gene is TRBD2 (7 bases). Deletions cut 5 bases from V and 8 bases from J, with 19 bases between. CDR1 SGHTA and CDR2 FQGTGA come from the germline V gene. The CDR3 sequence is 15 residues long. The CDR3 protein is CASSREGGPFYEQFF. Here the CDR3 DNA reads TGTGCCAGCAGCCGTGAGGGGGGGCCGTTCTATGAGCAGTTCTTC.